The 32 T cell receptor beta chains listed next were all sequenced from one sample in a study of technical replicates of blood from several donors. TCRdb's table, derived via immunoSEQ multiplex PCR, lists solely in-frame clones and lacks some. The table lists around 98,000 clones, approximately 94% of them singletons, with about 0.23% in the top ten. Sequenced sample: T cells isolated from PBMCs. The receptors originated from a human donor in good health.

In nucleotides, the CDR3 is TGTGCCAGCAGTTACTATGGGGCAGGGCCGAGGAATGAGCAGTTCTTC. This codes for CASSYYGAGPRNEQFF. This chain links TRBV6-5 with TRBJ2-1, with D possibly being TRBD1 (5 bases). Germline-derived CDR1 and CDR2 are MNHEY and SVGAGI. The V end was cut by 1 base, the J end by 7 bases, with 17 bases between. The CDR3 spans 16 residues.

CDR3 in amino acids: CASSLDRDTEAFF. As DNA, the CDR3 is TGTGCCAGCAGCTTAGACAGAGACACTGAAGCTTTCTTT. The chain has TRBV7-6 and TRBJ1-1, with D uncertain. V was trimmed by 1 base and J by 3 bases, leaving 6 bases between them. The CDR3 is 13 residues long. Germline values: CDR1 SGHVS, CDR2 FNYEAQ.

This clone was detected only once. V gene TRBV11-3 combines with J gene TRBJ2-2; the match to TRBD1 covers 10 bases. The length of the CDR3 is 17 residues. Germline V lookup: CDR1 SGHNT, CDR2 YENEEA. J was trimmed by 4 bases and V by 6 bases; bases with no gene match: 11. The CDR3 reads CASSRSSGQGLTGELFF. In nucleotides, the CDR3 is TGTGCCAGCAGTCGTTCGTCGGGACAGGGGCTCACCGGGGAGCTGTTTTTT.

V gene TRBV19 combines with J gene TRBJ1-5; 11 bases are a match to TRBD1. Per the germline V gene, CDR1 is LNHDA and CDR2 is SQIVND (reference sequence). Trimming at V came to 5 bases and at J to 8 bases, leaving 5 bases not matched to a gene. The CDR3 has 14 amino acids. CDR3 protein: CASSWTGGAEPQHF. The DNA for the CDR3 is TGTGCCAGTAGTTGGACAGGGGGCGCGGAGCCCCAGCATTTT.

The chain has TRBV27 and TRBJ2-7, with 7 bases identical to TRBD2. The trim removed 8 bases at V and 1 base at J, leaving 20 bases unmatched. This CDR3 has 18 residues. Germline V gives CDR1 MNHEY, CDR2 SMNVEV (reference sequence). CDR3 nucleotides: TGTGCCAGCTATGGGAGGGGAGGTCTACGGCGGGATTCCTACGAGCAGTACTTC. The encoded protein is CASYGRGGLRRDSYEQYF.

The CDR3 reads CASSVQDRPYNEQFF. CDR3 coding DNA: TGTGCCAGCAGCGTACAGGACAGACCCTACAATGAGCAGTTCTTC. The chain has TRBV7-8 and TRBJ2-1; possibly TRBD1 for D (6 bases). Trimming cost V 5 bases and J 2 bases, with 13 bases left between them. Germline V gene data show CDR1 as SGHVS and CDR2 as FQNEAQ. This CDR3 region has 15 residues.

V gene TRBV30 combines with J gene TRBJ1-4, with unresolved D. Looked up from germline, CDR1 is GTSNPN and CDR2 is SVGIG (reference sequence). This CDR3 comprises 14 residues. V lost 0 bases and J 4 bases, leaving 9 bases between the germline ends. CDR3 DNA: TGTGCCTGGAGTGTACGGCAGGTTAATGAAAAACTGTTTTTT. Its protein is CAWSVRQVNEKLFF.

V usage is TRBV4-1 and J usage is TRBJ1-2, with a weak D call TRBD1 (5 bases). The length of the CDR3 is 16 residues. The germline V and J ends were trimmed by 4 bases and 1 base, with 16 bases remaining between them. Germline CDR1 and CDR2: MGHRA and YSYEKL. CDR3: CASSPNFGRVNYGYTF. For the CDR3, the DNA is TGCGCCAGCAGCCCAAATTTTGGCAGGGTTAACTATGGCTACACCTTC.

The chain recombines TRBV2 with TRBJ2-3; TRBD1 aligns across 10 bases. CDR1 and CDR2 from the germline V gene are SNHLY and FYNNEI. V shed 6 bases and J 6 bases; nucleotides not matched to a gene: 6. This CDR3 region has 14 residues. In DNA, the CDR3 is TGTGCCAGCAGCAGGGACAGGGGATGGGATACGCAGTATTTT. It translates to CASSRDRGWDTQYF. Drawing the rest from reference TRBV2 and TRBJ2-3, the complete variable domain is EPEVTQTPSHQVTQMGQEVILRCVPISNHLYFYWYRQILGQKVEFLVSFYNNEISEKSEIFDDQFSVERPDGSNFTLKIRSTKLEDSAMYFCASSRDRGWDTQYFGPGTRLTVL.

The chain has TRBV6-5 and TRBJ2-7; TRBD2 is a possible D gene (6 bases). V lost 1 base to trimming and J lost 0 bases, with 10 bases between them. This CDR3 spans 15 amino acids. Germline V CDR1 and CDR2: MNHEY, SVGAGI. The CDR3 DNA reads TGTGCCAGCAGTTACTTTATCGGGAGCTCCTACGAGCAGTACTTC. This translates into CASSYFIGSSYEQYF.

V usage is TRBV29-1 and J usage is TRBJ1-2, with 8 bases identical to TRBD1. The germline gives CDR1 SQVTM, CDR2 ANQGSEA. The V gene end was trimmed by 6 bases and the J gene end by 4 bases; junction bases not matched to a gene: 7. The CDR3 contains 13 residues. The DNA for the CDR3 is TGCAGCGTGGGGACAGGAGAAATCTATGGCTACACCTTC. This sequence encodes CSVGTGEIYGYTF.

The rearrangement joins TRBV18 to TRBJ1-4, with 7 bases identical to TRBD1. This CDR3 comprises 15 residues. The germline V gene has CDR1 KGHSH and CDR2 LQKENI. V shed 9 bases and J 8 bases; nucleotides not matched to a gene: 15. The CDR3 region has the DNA TGTGCCAGTTCGGGACAGCCCAACGGGGGCGAAAAACTGTTTTTT. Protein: CASSGQPNGGEKLFF.

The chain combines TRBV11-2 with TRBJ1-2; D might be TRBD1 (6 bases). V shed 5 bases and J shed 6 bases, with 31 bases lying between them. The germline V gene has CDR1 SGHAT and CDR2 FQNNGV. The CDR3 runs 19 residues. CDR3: CASSHVRGYSGRVYHGYTF. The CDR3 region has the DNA TGTGCCAGCAGCCACGTCAGGGGATATTCAGGGAGGGTTTACCATGGCTACACCTTC. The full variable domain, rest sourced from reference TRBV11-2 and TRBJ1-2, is EAGVAQSPRYKIIEKRQSVAFWCNPISGHATLYWYQQILGQGPKLLIQFQNNGVVDDSQLPKDRFSAERLKGVDSTLKIQPAKLEDSAVYLCASSHVRGYSGRVYHGYTFGSGTRLTVV.

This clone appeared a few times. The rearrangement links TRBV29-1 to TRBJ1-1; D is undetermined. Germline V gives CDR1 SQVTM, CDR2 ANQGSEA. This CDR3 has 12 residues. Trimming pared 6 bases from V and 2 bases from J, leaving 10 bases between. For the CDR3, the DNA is TGCAGCGTAGAGACAATAAACACTGAAGCTTTCTTT. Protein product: CSVETINTEAFF.

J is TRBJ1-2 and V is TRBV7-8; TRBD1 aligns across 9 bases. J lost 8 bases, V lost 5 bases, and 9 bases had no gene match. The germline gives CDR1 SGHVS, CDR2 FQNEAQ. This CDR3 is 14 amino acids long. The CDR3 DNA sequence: TGTGCCAGCAGCCCCCGGGACAGGGTAAAGGGCTACACCTTC. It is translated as CASSPRDRVKGYTF. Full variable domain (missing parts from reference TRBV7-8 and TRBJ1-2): GAGVSQSPRYKVAKRGQDVALRCDPISGHVSLFWYQQALGQGPEFLTYFQNEAQLDKSGLPSDRFFAERPEGSVSTLKIQRTQQEDSAVYLCASSPRDRVKGYTFGSGTRLTVV.

CDR3 sequence: CSVDRGTNTGELFF. DNA of the CDR3: TGCAGCGTTGATCGCGGGACGAACACCGGGGAGCTGTTTTTT. The V and J genes are TRBV29-1 and TRBJ2-2, with a weak D call TRBD2 (6 bases). The CDR3 consists of 14 residues. With 3 bases removed from V and 0 bases from J, the gap between germline ends came to 8 bases. Germline loops: CDR1 SQVTM, CDR2 ANQGSEA.

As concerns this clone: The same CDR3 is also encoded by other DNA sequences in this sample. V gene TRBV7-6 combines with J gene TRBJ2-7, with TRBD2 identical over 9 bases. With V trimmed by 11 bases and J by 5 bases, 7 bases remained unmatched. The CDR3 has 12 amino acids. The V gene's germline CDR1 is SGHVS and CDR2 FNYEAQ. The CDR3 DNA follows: TGTGCCGTCGTTCTAGCGGGGAACGAGCAGTACTTC. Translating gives CAVVLAGNEQYF. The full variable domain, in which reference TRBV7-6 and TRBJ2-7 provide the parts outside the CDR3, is GAGVSQSPRYKVTKRGQDVALRCDPISGHVSLYWYRQALGQGPEFLTYFNYEAQQDKSGLPNDRFSAERPEGSISTLTIQRTEQRDSAMYRCAVVLAGNEQYFGPGTRLTVT.

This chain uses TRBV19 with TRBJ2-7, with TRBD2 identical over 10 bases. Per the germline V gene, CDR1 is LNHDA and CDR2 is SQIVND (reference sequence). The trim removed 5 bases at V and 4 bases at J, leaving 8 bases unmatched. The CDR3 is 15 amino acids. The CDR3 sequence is CASSLTSGTQYEQYF. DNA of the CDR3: TGTGCCAGTAGTCTCACTAGCGGGACCCAATACGAGCAGTACTTC.

The CDR3 loop reads CASSGGQGAAGQPQHF. The CDR3 region has the DNA TGTGCCAGCAGCGGAGGACAGGGGGCTGCTGGTCAGCCCCAGCATTTT. The chain uses TRBV7-2 and TRBJ1-5; TRBD1 aligns across 11 bases. The J segment lost 6 bases and the V segment lost 5 bases, leaving 9 bases of the junction unmatched. CDR1 is SGHTA and CDR2 is FQGNSA in the germline V gene. This CDR3 contains 16 residues. Using reference TRBV7-2 and TRBJ1-5 for the parts outside the CDR3, the full variable domain is GAGVSQSPSNKVTEKGKDVELRCDPISGHTALYWYRQSLGQGLEFLIYFQGNSAPDKSGLPSDRFSAERTGGSVSTLTIQRTQQEDSAVYLCASSGGQGAAGQPQHFGDGTRLSIL.

CDR3 DNA: TGCGCCAGCAGCTTGGGGTCGAGCGAGCAGTACTTC. It translates to CASSLGSSEQYF. This rearrangement joins TRBV5-1 to TRBJ2-7; D call uncertain. Germline V gene data show CDR1 as SGHRS and CDR2 as YFSETQ. The CDR3 spans 12 residues. The V gene lost 0 bases and the J gene lost 6 bases, with 7 bases spanning the gap.

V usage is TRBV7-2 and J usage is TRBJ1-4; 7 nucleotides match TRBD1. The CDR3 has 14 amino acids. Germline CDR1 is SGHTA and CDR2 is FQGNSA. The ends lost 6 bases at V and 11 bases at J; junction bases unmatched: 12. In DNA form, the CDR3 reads TGTGCCAGCAGTCGATCACAGGGGTGGTCTAAACTGTTTTTT. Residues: CASSRSQGWSKLFF.

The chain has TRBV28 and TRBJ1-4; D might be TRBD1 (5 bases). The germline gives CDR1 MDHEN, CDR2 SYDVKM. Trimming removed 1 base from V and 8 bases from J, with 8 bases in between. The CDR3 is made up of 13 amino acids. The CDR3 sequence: CASSLSGKEKLFF. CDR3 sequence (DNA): TGTGCCAGCAGTTTATCAGGGAAGGAAAAACTGTTTTTT.

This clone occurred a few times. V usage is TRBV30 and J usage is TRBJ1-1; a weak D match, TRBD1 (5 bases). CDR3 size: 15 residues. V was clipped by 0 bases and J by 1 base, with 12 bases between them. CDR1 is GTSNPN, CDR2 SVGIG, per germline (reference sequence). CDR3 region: CAWSVDIGENTEAFF. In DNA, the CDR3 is TGTGCCTGGAGTGTAGACATAGGGGAGAACACTGAAGCTTTCTTT.

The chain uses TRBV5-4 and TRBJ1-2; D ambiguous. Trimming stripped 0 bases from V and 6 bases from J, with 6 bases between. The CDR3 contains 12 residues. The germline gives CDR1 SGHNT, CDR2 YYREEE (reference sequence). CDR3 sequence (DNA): TGTGCCAGCAGCTTGGGGCAAAATGGCTACACCTTC. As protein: CASSLGQNGYTF.

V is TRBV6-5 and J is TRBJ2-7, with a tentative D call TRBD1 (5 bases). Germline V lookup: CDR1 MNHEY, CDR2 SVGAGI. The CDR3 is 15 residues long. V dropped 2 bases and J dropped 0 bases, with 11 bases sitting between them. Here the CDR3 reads CASSYTVTGSYEQYF. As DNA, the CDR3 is TGTGCCAGCAGTTACACCGTAACAGGCTCCTACGAGCAGTACTTC.

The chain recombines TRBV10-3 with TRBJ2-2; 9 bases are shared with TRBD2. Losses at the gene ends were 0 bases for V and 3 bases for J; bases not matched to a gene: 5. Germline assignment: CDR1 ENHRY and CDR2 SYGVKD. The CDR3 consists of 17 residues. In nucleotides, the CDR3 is TGTGCCATCAGTGAGTCCGAGCGGGGGGCATACACCGGGGAGCTGTTTTTT. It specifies CAISESERGAYTGELFF.

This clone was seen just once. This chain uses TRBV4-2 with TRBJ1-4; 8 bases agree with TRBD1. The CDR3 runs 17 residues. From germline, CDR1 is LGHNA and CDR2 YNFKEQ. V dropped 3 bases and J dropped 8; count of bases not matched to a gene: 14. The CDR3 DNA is TGTGCCAGCAGCCAGGGGACAGGAGAAAGATTAAGGGAAAAACTGTTTTTT. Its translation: CASSQGTGERLREKLFF.

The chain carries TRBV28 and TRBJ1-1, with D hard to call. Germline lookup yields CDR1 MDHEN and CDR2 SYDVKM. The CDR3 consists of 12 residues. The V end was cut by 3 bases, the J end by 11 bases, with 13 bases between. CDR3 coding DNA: TGTGCCAGCAGTTTCGGCCCAGGTTTGGCTTTCTTT. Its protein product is CASSFGPGLAFF.

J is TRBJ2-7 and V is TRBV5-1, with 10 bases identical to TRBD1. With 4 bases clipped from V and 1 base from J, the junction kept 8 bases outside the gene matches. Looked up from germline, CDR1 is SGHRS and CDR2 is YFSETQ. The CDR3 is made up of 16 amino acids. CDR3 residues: CASSRGGTGDSYEQYF. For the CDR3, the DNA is TGCGCCAGCAGCAGGGGCGGGACAGGGGATTCCTACGAGCAGTACTTC. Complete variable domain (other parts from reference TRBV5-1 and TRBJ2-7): KAGVTQTPRYLIKTRGQQVTLSCSPISGHRSVSWYQQTPGQGLQFLFEYFSETQRNKGNFPGRFSGRQFSNSRSEMNVSTLELGDSALYLCASSRGGTGDSYEQYFGPGTRLTVT.

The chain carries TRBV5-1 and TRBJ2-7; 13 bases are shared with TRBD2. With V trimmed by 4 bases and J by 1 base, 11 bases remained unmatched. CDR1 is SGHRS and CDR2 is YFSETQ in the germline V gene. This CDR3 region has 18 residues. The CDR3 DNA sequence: TGCGCCAGCAGCAAGGGACTAGCGGGGATATCCCCTTCCTACGAGCAGTACTTC. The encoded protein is CASSKGLAGISPSYEQYF.

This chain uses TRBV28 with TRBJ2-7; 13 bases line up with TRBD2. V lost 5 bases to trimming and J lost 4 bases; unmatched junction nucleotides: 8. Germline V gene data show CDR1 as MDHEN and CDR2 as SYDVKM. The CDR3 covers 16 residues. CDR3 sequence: CASSTSGRAAAYEQYF. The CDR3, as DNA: TGTGCCAGCAGTACTAGCGGGAGGGCCGCCGCATACGAGCAGTACTTC.

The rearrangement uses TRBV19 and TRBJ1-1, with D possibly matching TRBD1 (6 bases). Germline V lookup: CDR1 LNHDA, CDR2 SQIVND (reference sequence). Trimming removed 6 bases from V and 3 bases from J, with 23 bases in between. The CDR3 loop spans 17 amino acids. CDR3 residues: CASSPGIFHRVDTEAFF. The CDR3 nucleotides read TGTGCCAGTAGCCCCGGCATTTTTCACAGGGTGGACACTGAAGCTTTCTTT.